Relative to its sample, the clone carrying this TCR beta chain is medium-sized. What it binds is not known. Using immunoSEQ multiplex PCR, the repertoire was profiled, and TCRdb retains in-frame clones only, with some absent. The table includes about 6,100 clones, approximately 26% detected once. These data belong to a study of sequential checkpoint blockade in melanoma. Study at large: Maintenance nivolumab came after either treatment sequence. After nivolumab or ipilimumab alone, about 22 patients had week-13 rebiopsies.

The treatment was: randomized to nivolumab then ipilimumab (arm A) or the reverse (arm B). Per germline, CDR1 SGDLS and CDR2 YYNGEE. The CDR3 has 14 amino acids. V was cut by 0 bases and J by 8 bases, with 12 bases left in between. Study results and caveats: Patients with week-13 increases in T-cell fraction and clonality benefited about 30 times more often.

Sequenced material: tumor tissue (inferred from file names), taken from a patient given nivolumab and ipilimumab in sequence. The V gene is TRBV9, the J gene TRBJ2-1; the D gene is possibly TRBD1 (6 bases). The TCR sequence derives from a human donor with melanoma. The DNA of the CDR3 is TGTGCCAGCAGCGTAGGTGGAGCAGGGGATGAGCAGTTCTTC. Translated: CASSVGGAGDEQFF.